This T cell receptor (beta chain) was captured by sequencing in a study of T-cell reconstitution after alpha-beta-depleted transplantation in children (dated by TCRdb to about 2016). Looking at the study overall: Using TCR repertoire profiling, the study followed T-cell immune reconstitution in a quantitative way in children after TCRalphabeta/CD19-depleted allogeneic hematopoietic cell transplantation.

To prepare the library, PCR was applied. The instrument given in TCRdb is Illumina HiSeq 2500. Molecular barcoding was employed in the preparation of TCR libraries, with unique molecular identifiers being used to normalize TCRbeta repertoire quantification. TCRdb reran the public reads through fastp at Q25 and MiXCR, keeping productive beta chains. One record per CDR3 amino acid sequence lists the most common genes and DNA. Counted in this sample were under 250,000 distinct CDR3 sequences; over 15% of them appeared once. The ten biggest clones cover about 39% of the sample. From the cysteine up to the phenylalanine, the CDR3 has a length of 15 residues. Only the CDR3 region is kept as DNA, spanning 45 bases read in frame from base 1. To note about this clonotype: Its antigen is unknown. This may come from a read error, since a much larger clone is one base off.

Study-wide conclusions, independent of this receptor: In some patients, high TCRbeta diversity at day 60 was attributed to recipient T cells and intrathymic progenitors that had survived conditioning. About two months after transplant, the apparently early recovery of alphabetaT-cell counts reportedly depended on just several hundred clones that had expanded rapidly and came from non-depleted graft cells. Over subsequent months, a decline in hyperexpanded clone frequencies was noted, and after one year, T-cell counts and TCRbeta diversity were mostly ascribed to newly produced T cells.

In light of the paper, this sample's treatment or condition label describes: allogeneic hematopoietic cell transplantation with graft depleted of TCRalphabeta T cells and CD19 B cells. The transplant recipients were children given TCRalphabeta/CD19-depleted allogeneic hematopoietic cell grafts. The input for sequencing was PBMCs, mostly from graft donor cells, taken 360 days after TCRalphabeta/CD19-depleted stem cell transplant. The rearrangement joined TRBV6-7 to TRBJ2-1, with TRBD2 perhaps the D gene, on 5 matching bases. TRBV6-7 is assigned to the ORF class and has an uncertain function. This sequence was found in a male patient between 2 and 15 years old who had a stem cell transplant for acute lymphoblastic leukemia, so the T cells may come from the graft donor. This receptor carries the CDR3 CTSSLGGSMDDEQFF. The bases are TGTACCAGCAGTTTGGGTGGGAGCATGGACGATGAGCAGTTCTTC.